This TCR beta chain comes out of a study of cytomegalovirus exposure and HLA in healthy donors. 13 Jbeta primers and 60 Vbeta primers were used for the PCR. The data were produced by immunoSEQ multiplex PCR, yet TCRdb's version contains in-frame clones alone and is incomplete. The table lists approximately 100,000 clones, approximately 85% of them singletons. Of note for this clone: Its target is not known.

The CDR3 is 15 amino acids. V was pared by 5 bases and J by 4 bases, with 6 bases of the junction left unmatched. CDR1 is SEHNR and CDR2 is FQNEAQ in the germline V gene (reference sequence). Study findings and constraints: The study listed 164 cytomegalovirus-associated TCR beta chains. Per a later analysis, roughly 17,000 TCR beta sequences showed association with HLA alleles at 0.05 false discovery rate. Rare sequences made up most TCRs, while some public TCRs were found in many donors. When analyzed later, the rates of TCR association showed variation by HLA locus, with DRB1 the most and HLA-C the fewest.

V gene TRBV7-9 combines with J gene TRBJ2-2; 8 nucleotides line up with TRBD2. The sequence was collected from a man aged 45-60 years in good health and CMV-seronegative. The sample taken for sequencing was PBMCs. DNA of the CDR3: TGTGCCAGCAGCCGATTGGGACTAGGCACCGGGGAGCTGTTTTTT. As protein: CASSRLGLGTGELFF.